The clone carrying this T cell receptor (beta chain) came up a few times. Antigen specificity is unknown. Its ends do not fully match the called genes, so a read error is possible. Amplification of TCR alpha and beta CDR3 regions from RNA used iRepertoire nested multiplex PCR. Each CDR3 protein gets one entry after TCRdb re-called the multiplex PCR reads with MiXCR. This table holds 300,000 to 450,000 distinct CDR3 sequences, less than 50% found once. The data stem from a study of glioma-infiltrating T cells. Overall study context: Blood libraries targeted roughly 4- to 11-fold coverage of roughly 920,000 T cells.

Overall study results and limits: Gliomas, especially low-grade, showed above-expected tissue-blood divergence; non-neoplastic patients showed below. Signature shared blood CDR3 motifs were enriched in low-divergence and depleted in high-divergence patients.

The sample consisted of glioma tissue, nonneoplastic brain tissue, or PBMCs (not recorded which). The sequence came from a human donor with low-grade glioma or glioblastoma, undergoing nonglioma brain surgery, or in good health (not recorded which).

This chain's CDR3 is CASSADRDYNEQLF. CDR3 DNA sequence: TGTGCCAGCAGTGCGGACAGGGATTACAATGAGCAGCTCTTC. This chain uses TRBV6-1 with TRBJ2-1; 8 bases map to TRBD1. The V gene's germline CDR1 is MNHNS and CDR2 SASEGT. The CDR3 is made up of 14 amino acids.